The rows below give T cell receptor beta chains drawn from one sample of a study of blood T cells in healthy people across ages. From the 5' RACE reads, TCRdb called clonotypes with MiXCR, one entry per CDR3 protein. This sample has fewer than 750,000 distinct CDR3 sequences, with approximately 52% found just once. Sequencing input: blood. These receptors all come from a woman of 80 years or more in good health. The CDR3 runs from the conserved cysteine through the conserved F or W. The D gene is left open where the match is weak.

V gene	D gene	J gene	CDR3 protein
TRBV28	TRBD1	TRBJ1-5	CASRPGQGAVSNQPQHF
TRBV12-3/TRBV12-4	TRBD2	TRBJ2-7	CASTRGRSYEQYF
TRBV12-3/TRBV12-4	.	TRBJ1-6	CASSLRLNNSPLHF
TRBV6-5	TRBD1	TRBJ2-2	CASRKPGQGNTGELFF
TRBV3-1	.	TRBJ1-2	CASSPTLGGGYTF
TRBV4-2	.	TRBJ2-5	CASSQDGPGLQETQYF
TRBV7-9	.	TRBJ2-3	CASSSRDRGGGTQYF
TRBV20-1	TRBD2	TRBJ2-1	CSASSGASNNEQFF
TRBV3-1	TRBD2	TRBJ2-1	CASSQDFASGTALQFF
TRBV2	TRBD2	TRBJ2-1	CASTTSGRGNEQFF
TRBV7-6	.	TRBJ2-3	CASSFAVEGDTQYF
TRBV6-6	.	TRBJ2-3	CASRGSQDTQYF
TRBV5-1	TRBD1	TRBJ2-7	CASSQGQARSYEQYF
TRBV20-1	TRBD1	TRBJ2-1	CSASPTGQGANYNEQFF
TRBV25-1	.	TRBJ2-1	CASGGWLNNEQFF
TRBV4-3	.	TRBJ2-7	CASSRAWGGYSYEQYF
TRBV7-2	TRBD1	TRBJ1-2	CASSPDRVWDYGYTF
TRBV4-2	.	TRBJ2-2	CASSQLGGGSDTGELFF
TRBV4-1	TRBD2	.	CASSQGGRGTRETQYF
TRBV25-1	TRBD1	TRBJ1-1	CASSDRRTGVKNTEAFF
TRBV20-1	.	.	CSADQRSYEQYF
TRBV2	.	TRBJ1-2	CASSVLDSNYDYTF
TRBV4-1	TRBD1	TRBJ1-6	CASSQLQGVDSYNSPLHF
TRBV6-1	.	.	CASSMGYNEQYF
TRBV12-3/TRBV12-4	.	TRBJ2-5	CASSQAGPTTGTQYF
TRBV10-3	TRBD2	TRBJ2-2	CAISHRASGNTGELFF
TRBV2	.	TRBJ2-2	CASNGGSGDTGELFF
TRBV12-3/TRBV12-4	.	TRBJ1-2	CASSLGGVGYTF
TRBV7-2	.	TRBJ1-1	CASSLAASTSTEAFF
TRBV3-1	.	TRBJ1-1	CASSPPSAGPPNTEAFF